This passage covers 9 T cell receptor beta chains from one sample sequenced in a study of CD8 T cells in Susac syndrome. Random hexamers were used to reverse transcribe an amount of roughly 0.5 to 1 ug RNA. TCRdb re-called the immunoSEQ multiplex PCR reads with MiXCR, one entry per CDR3 protein. This sample has about 140,000 distinct CDR3 sequences, with about 95% found just once. Specimen: CD4+ T cells from PBMCs. These receptors all come from a human donor with Susac syndrome.

The chain uses TRBV29-1 and TRBJ2-5, with D unclear. This CDR3 spans 14 amino acids. V was cut by 7 bases and J by 5 bases, with 20 bases left in between. The germline V gene encodes CDR1 SQVTM and CDR2 ANQGSEA. The CDR3 loop is CSAGDAVLGETQYF. CDR3 DNA: TGCAGCGCCGGAGATGCGGTATTAGGGGAGACCCAGTACTTC.

The V call is TRBV25-1, the J call TRBJ2-5, with 11 bases matching TRBD2. The germline V gene has CDR1 MGHDK and CDR2 SYGVNS. The CDR3 totals 15 residues. Trimming cost V 6 bases and J 7 bases; bases outside gene matches: 10. CDR3 loop: CASSEAVLAGATQYF. The CDR3 DNA reads TGTGCCAGCAGCGAGGCGGTACTAGCGGGGGCGACCCAGTACTTC.

In this sample, this clonotype turned up a few times. The CDR3 here is CASRGGVGYTF. The CDR3 DNA sequence: TGTGCCAGCAGGGGCGGGGTGGGCTACACCTTC. The rearrangement joins TRBV12-3 or TRBV12-4 to TRBJ1-2; D is undetermined. Between the trimmed V and J ends, which lost 6 bases and 8 bases, there was a span of 10 bases. CDR3 length equals 11 residues.

V is TRBV15 and J is TRBJ1-1; D unresolved. Trimming pared 6 bases from V and 0 bases from J, leaving 8 bases between. CDR1 is LNHNV, CDR2 YYDKDF, per germline (reference sequence). The CDR3 is 13 residues long. CDR3 DNA sequence: TGTGCCACCAGTGGGAACTTGAACACTGAAGCTTTCTTT. Translation gives CATSGNLNTEAFF.

The V gene is TRBV30, the J gene TRBJ1-5; D is ambiguous. Trimming took off 4 bases at V and 1 base at J, with 8 bases between the two ends. The CDR3 contains 13 residues. Germline V gene data show CDR1 as GTSNPN and CDR2 as SVGIG (reference sequence). The CDR3 DNA follows: TGTGCCTGGAAACAGAAGAGCAATCAGCCCCAGCATTTT. It encodes CAWKQKSNQPQHF.

This clonotype has just one count. The V gene is TRBV10-3, the J gene TRBJ2-5; maybe TRBD2 (6 bases). The CDR3 totals 14 residues. Germline V gene lookup returns CDR1 ENHRY and CDR2 SYGVKD. The ends were cut back, 10 bases at V and 3 bases at J, with 18 bases in the middle. The CDR3: CATRHGGSEETQYF. For the CDR3, the DNA is TGTGCCACCCGCCACGGGGGATCAGAAGAGACCCAGTACTTC.

This clonotype turned up a few times. The chain combines TRBV6-2 or TRBV6-3 with TRBJ1-2; D not certain. Germline CDR1 MNHEY, CDR2 SVGEGT. This CDR3 region has 13 residues. The V end was cut by 8 bases, the J end by 2 bases, with 12 bases between. CDR3 sequence reads: CASLQSGNYGYTF. DNA for the CDR3: TGTGCCAGCCTTCAGTCCGGGAACTATGGCTACACCTTC.

V is TRBV25-1 and J is TRBJ2-5; no firm D call. The CDR3 covers 15 residues. The V end was cut by 7 bases, the J end by 0 bases, with 15 bases between. Germline V gives CDR1 MGHDK, CDR2 SYGVNS. CDR3 loop: CASTLQAAHQETQYF. In DNA, the CDR3 is TGTGCCAGCACCCTCCAGGCGGCGCACCAAGAGACCCAGTACTTC.

This clonotype was seen more than once but under ten times. V gene TRBV24-1 combines with J gene TRBJ2-3, with D possibly being TRBD1 or TRBD2 (5 bases each). Germline loops: CDR1 KGHDR, CDR2 SFDVKD. The CDR3 runs to 14 residues. Trimming shortened V by 6 bases and J by 0 bases, and 9 bases separated the two germline ends. The CDR3 loop is CATSRGGSTDTQYF. DNA of the CDR3: TGTGCCACCAGTCGGGGCGGGAGCACAGATACGCAGTATTTT.